Here is one T cell receptor (beta chain) with its context. The data are from a study of OX40 agonist ivuxolimab in advanced cancers. The protocol was immunoSEQ multiplex PCR, while the TCRdb copy is restricted to in-frame clones and leaves out a portion. Of just over 60,000 clones detected, under 95% appear once; the ten largest clones hold over 9.5%. The CDR3 extends over 20 amino acids. CDR1 is ENHRY and CDR2 is SYGVKD in the germline V gene. V was cut by 0 bases and J by 0 bases, with 22 bases left in between. The V gene is TRBV10-3, the J gene TRBJ2-3; either TRBD1 or TRBD2 may supply D (5 bases each). Here the sequenced sample was CD4+ or CD8+ T cells sorted from blood, taken in a trial of the OX40 agonist ivuxolimab. The TCR sequence derives from an adult with an advanced solid tumor such as melanoma, head and neck, liver or kidney cancer. The CDR3 DNA reads as TGTGCCATCAGTGAGTCGACGCCGGAAGTTGGGACCCCTAGCACAGATACGCAGTATTTT. Its translation is CAISESTPEVGTPSTDTQYF.